The T cell receptor (beta chain) under discussion was sequenced for a study of blood T cell repertoires in COVID-19. Study-wide context: Italy, Spain and the United States were the sources of the convalescent and acute COVID-19 samples. Sources were T cells, B-cell-depleted T cells, or PBMCs; the material itself was cDNA or gDNA.

In the original analysis: Cell counts per sample came from amplifying reference gene primers. Using immunoSEQ multiplex PCR, the repertoire was profiled, and TCRdb retains in-frame clones only, with some absent. That table is the source of V, J and clone size, and D and trimming were worked out from the DNA. The repertoire holds around 100,000 clones, with roughly four fifths as singletons. The V end lost 4 bases, the J end lost 7 bases, and 8 bases lay between the germline ends. Germline CDR1 LGHDT, CDR2 YNNKEL (reference sequence). This CDR3 has 12 amino acids. The TCR originated in a man in his 70s with active or convalescent COVID-19. The sequencing input was peripheral blood. The chain recombines TRBV3-1 (or the pseudogene TRBV3-2) with TRBJ2-1, with D maybe TRBD2 (5 bases). This chain's CDR3 is CASSLGENEQFF. CDR3 DNA sequence: TGTGCCAGCAGCCTCGGGGAGAATGAGCAGTTCTTC.